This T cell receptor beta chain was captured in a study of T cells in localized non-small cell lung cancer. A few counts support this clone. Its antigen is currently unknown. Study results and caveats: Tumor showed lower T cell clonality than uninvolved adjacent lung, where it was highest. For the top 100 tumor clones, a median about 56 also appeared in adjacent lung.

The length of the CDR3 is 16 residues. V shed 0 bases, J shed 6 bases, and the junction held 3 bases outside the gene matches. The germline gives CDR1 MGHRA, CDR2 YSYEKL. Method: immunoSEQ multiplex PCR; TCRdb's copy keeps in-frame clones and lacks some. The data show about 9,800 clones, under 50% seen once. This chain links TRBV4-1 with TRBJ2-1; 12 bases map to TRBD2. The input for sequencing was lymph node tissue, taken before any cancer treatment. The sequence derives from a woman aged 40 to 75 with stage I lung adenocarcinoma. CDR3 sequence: CASSQETSGGSNEQFF. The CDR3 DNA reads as TGCGCCAGCAGCCAAGAGACTAGCGGGGGTTCCAATGAGCAGTTCTTC.